Shown below are 6 T cell receptor beta chains from a single sample sequenced in a study of OX40 agonist ivuxolimab in advanced cancers. Assay used: immunoSEQ multiplex PCR; TCRdb lists only in-frame clones, some missing. The profile shows 45,000 to 60,000 clones, approximately 91% of them singletons. The material was CD4+ or CD8+ T cells sorted from blood, obtained in a trial of the OX40 agonist ivuxolimab. The source is an adult with an advanced solid tumor such as melanoma, head and neck, liver or kidney cancer.

The chain employs TRBV2 and TRBJ1-6, with 7 bases fitting TRBD1. The CDR3 contains 13 residues. Germline CDR1 reads SNHLY; CDR2 reads FYNNEI. J gave up 7 bases and V 4 bases, and 1 base lay outside the gene matches. CDR3 loop: CASSGGQNSPLHF. DNA for the CDR3: TGTGCCAGCAGTGGGGGACAGAATTCACCCCTCCACTTT.

The chain links TRBV2 to TRBJ2-7; no clear D gene. The V end was cut by 1 base, the J end by 2 bases, with 9 bases between. This CDR3 has 14 amino acids. CDR1 SNHLY and CDR2 FYNNEI come from the germline V gene. The CDR3: CASSEDTPPYEQYF. CDR3 nucleotides: TGTGCCAGCAGTGAAGATACCCCGCCCTACGAGCAGTACTTC.

J is TRBJ2-1 and V is TRBV14, with D possibly TRBD2 on 5 matching bases. The CDR3 runs to 15 residues. Germline V gene data show CDR1 as SGHDN and CDR2 as FVKESK. Trimming left V 5 bases short and J 4 bases short, with 15 bases between. This CDR3 is CASSKGGSVYNEQFF. As DNA, the CDR3 is TGTGCCAGCAGCAAAGGAGGCAGCGTGTACAATGAGCAGTTCTTC.

This chain links TRBV19 with TRBJ1-4, with D perhaps TRBD1 (5 bases). The CDR3 totals 14 residues. Trimming pared 5 bases from V and 8 bases from J, leaving 15 bases between. The germline V gene has CDR1 LNHDA and CDR2 SQIVND (reference sequence). Here the CDR3 reads CASSAGDGWEKLFF. The CDR3 DNA is TGTGCCAGTAGTGCTGGGGACGGATGGGAAAAACTGTTTTTT.

This chain uses TRBV27 with TRBJ2-3; TRBD2 aligns across 10 bases. The CDR3 has 17 residues. V was clipped by 4 bases and J by 5 bases; unmatched bases: 12. The V gene's germline CDR1 is MNHEY and CDR2 SMNVEV (reference sequence). CDR3 in amino acids: CASSYTPSSGRGDTQYF. In nucleotides, the CDR3 is TGTGCCAGCAGTTACACCCCGTCCAGCGGGAGGGGAGATACGCAGTATTTT.

The chain has TRBV29-1 and TRBJ2-3; D might be TRBD1 or TRBD2, each matching 6 bases. CDR1 and CDR2 from the germline V gene are SQVTM and ANQGSEA. CDR3 length: 14 residues. V was clipped by 4 bases and J by 4 bases, with 15 bases between them. The CDR3 region is CSVGRVGGPDTQYF. The CDR3, as DNA: TGCAGCGTTGGAAGGGTAGGGGGGCCAGATACGCAGTATTTT.